This note documents a single TCR beta chain sequence. Its cognate antigen is unknown. The CDR3 extends over 15 amino acids. V shed 2 bases and J shed 1 base, with 11 bases lying between them. Germline CDR1 reads SNHLY; CDR2 reads FYNNEI. The data derive from a study of cytomegalovirus exposure and HLA in healthy donors. General study results and limits: Listed as cytomegalovirus-associated were roughly 180 TCR beta chains.

The PCR ran on 60 Vbeta and 13 Jbeta primers. Clones were sequenced by immunoSEQ multiplex PCR, and TCRdb holds only the in-frame ones, with some missing. This table has approximately 80,000 clones, approximately 77% appearing once. This clonotype was sampled from a middle-aged woman in good health and CMV-seropositive. Material for sequencing was PBMCs. The rearrangement links TRBV2 to TRBJ1-1, with D perhaps TRBD1 (5 bases). The CDR3 DNA sequence: TGTGCCAGCAGTGAACAGGGCCATTCGAACACTGAAGCTTTCTTT. This codes for CASSEQGHSNTEAFF.